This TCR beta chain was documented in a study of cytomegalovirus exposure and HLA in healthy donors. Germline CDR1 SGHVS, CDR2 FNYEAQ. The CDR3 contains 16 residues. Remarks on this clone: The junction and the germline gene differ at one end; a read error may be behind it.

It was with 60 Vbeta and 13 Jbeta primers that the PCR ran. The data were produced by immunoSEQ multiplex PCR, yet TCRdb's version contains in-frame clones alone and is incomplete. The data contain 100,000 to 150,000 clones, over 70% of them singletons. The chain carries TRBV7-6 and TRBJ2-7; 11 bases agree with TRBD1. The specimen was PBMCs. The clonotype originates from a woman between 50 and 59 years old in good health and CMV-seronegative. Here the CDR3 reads CARSPGQGALSYEQYF. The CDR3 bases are TGTGCCCGCAGCCCCGGACAGGGGGCTCTCTCCTACGAGCAGTACTTC.